Below, 25 T cell receptor beta chains from the same sample are listed, as sequenced in a study of blood T cell repertoires in COVID-19. Assay used: immunoSEQ multiplex PCR; TCRdb lists only in-frame clones, some missing. This table holds a few hundred thousand clones, 70% to 90% found once. Material for sequencing was PBMCs or T cells enriched from blood (not recorded which). These receptors were obtained from a young woman who had recovered from COVID-19.

V gene TRBV2 combines with J gene TRBJ1-1, with a weak D call TRBD1 (6 bases). V was shortened by 10 bases and J by 1 base, with 16 bases between the two germline ends. The CDR3 is 14 amino acids. The V gene's germline CDR1 is SNHLY and CDR2 FYNNEI. This CDR3 reads CANGFGGANTEAFF. The CDR3 bases are TGTGCCAACGGATTTGGGGGGGCGAACACTGAAGCTTTCTTT.

This chain uses TRBV5-4 with TRBJ2-5, with D possibly being TRBD1 (5 bases). CDR3 length: 15 residues. The V end was cut by 4 bases, the J end by 0 bases, with 13 bases between. Germline CDR1 SGHNT, CDR2 YYREEE (reference sequence). CDR3 DNA sequence: TGTGCCAGCAGCCACGACCAGGGTTACCAAGAGACCCAGTACTTC. Translation: CASSHDQGYQETQYF.

This clone was seen a single time. The gene calls are TRBV4-1 and TRBJ1-2; D is possibly TRBD1 (6 bases). V shed 3 bases and J shed 7 bases, with 15 bases lying between them. The V gene's germline CDR1 is MGHRA and CDR2 YSYEKL. The CDR3 has 14 amino acids. CDR3 protein: CASSQPKTGFGYTF. CDR3 nucleotides: TGCGCCAGCAGCCAGCCAAAGACAGGCTTTGGCTACACCTTC.

This clone was observed a handful of times. The chain joins TRBV5-1 to TRBJ2-2, with 7 positions matching TRBD1. With V trimmed by 3 bases and J by 1 base, 6 bases remained unmatched. The CDR3 extends over 16 amino acids. The germline CDR1 and CDR2 sequences are SGHRS and YFSETQ. CDR3 protein: CASSSQGSRNTGELFF. For the CDR3, the DNA is TGCGCCAGCAGCTCACAGGGGAGTAGGAACACCGGGGAGCTGTTTTTT.

CDR3 bases: TGTGCCAGCAGCCCGAGACAGGGGTTTCGTTCACCCCTCCACTTT. Residues: CASSPRQGFRSPLHF. The chain uses TRBV7-2 and TRBJ1-6, with 8 bases lining up with TRBD1. In germline, CDR1 is SGHTA, CDR2 FQGNSA. The CDR3 runs to 15 residues. The V gene end was trimmed by 5 bases and the J gene end by 9 bases; junction bases not matched to a gene: 9. The complete variable domain, with remaining parts taken from reference TRBV7-2 and TRBJ1-6, reads GAGVSQSPSNKVTEKGKDVELRCDPISGHTALYWYRQSLGQGLEFLIYFQGNSAPDKSGLPSDRFSAERTGGSVSTLTIQRTQQEDSAVYLCASSPRQGFRSPLHFGNGTRLTVT.

A single count supports this clone. This CDR3 is also generated by other DNA sequences in the sample. The chain employs TRBV19 and TRBJ1-2, with 7 bases matching TRBD1. The CDR3 spans 13 residues. In germline, CDR1 is LNHDA, CDR2 SQIVND (reference sequence). The junction had 4 bases not matched to a gene; V was cut back by 3 bases and J by 6 bases. The CDR3 reads CASSIRGLDGYTF. For the CDR3, the DNA is TGTGCCAGTAGTATTAGGGGGCTGGATGGCTACACCTTC.

The rearrangement uses TRBV5-6 and TRBJ2-5; TRBD2 agrees at 9 bases. V lost 0 bases and J lost 1; bases outside the gene matches: 4. The germline CDR1 and CDR2 sequences are SGHDT and YYEEEE. This CDR3 region has 16 residues. The CDR3 DNA sequence: TGTGCCAGCAGCTTGGAGCCTAGCGGGGTCCAAGAGACCCAGTACTTC. This translates into CASSLEPSGVQETQYF.

This chain links TRBV5-6 with TRBJ2-3, with TRBD2 matching 10 bases. V was clipped by 4 bases and J by 1 base; unmatched bases: 3. The CDR3 has 15 residues. The germline CDR1 and CDR2 sequences are SGHDT and YYEEEE. CDR3 in amino acids: CASSLGLARTDTQYF. As DNA, the CDR3 is TGTGCCAGCAGCCTGGGACTAGCGCGCACAGATACGCAGTATTTT.

The chain uses TRBV7-2 and TRBJ2-1; the D gene is possibly TRBD2 (5 bases). This CDR3 comprises 15 residues. Trimming stripped 5 bases from V and 4 bases from J, with 15 bases between. CDR1 is SGHTA and CDR2 is FQGNSA in the germline V gene. The CDR3: CASSGREGRYNEQFF. The CDR3 bases are TGTGCCAGCAGCGGACGGGAAGGCAGGTACAATGAGCAGTTCTTC.

The chain is built from TRBV7-9 and TRBJ2-7; 8 nucleotides match TRBD2. The CDR3 totals 15 residues. V gave up 5 bases and J gave up 2 bases; unmatched junction bases: 8. Germline values: CDR1 SEHNR, CDR2 FQNEAQ (reference sequence). CDR3 DNA sequence: TGTGCCAGCAGCCCGACTAGCGAAGGGGCCTACGAGCAGTACTTC. As protein: CASSPTSEGAYEQYF.

V is TRBV24-1 and J is TRBJ1-1; D unresolved. The germline gives CDR1 KGHDR, CDR2 SFDVKD. V dropped 5 bases and J dropped 7 bases, with 13 bases sitting between them. The CDR3 has 13 amino acids. The CDR3, as DNA: TGTGCCACCAGTGCCCCGGGTAGCCATGAAGCTTTCTTT. Translated: CATSAPGSHEAFF.

This clone was seen a few times. The V and J genes are TRBV5-1 and TRBJ2-7; 8 positions agree with TRBD1. Germline lookup yields CDR1 SGHRS and CDR2 YFSETQ. CDR3 length equals 15 residues. V lost 3 bases, J lost 4 bases, and 9 bases stayed unmatched. CDR3 protein: CASSSKDRVVYEQYF. The CDR3 DNA reads TGCGCCAGCAGCTCAAAGGACAGGGTTGTTTACGAGCAGTACTTC. Full variable domain (missing parts from reference TRBV5-1 and TRBJ2-7): KAGVTQTPRYLIKTRGQQVTLSCSPISGHRSVSWYQQTPGQGLQFLFEYFSETQRNKGNFPGRFSGRQFSNSRSEMNVSTLELGDSALYLCASSSKDRVVYEQYFGPGTRLTVT.

This clone was recorded only once. The chain joins TRBV3-1 (or the pseudogene TRBV3-2) to TRBJ2-5; TRBD2 agrees at 10 bases. The germline V gene has CDR1 LGHDT and CDR2 YNNKEL (reference sequence). The CDR3 runs 17 residues. V was pared by 0 bases and J by 5 bases, with 9 bases of the junction left unmatched. For the CDR3, the DNA is TGTGCCAGCAGCCAAGATCGATTACTAGCGGGGAGGGAGACCCAGTACTTC. Amino acids: CASSQDRLLAGRETQYF.

This clone was picked up one time. This chain joins TRBV11-2 and TRBJ2-2, with 7 positions matching TRBD1. The CDR3 extends over 16 amino acids. Germline V gene data show CDR1 as SGHAT and CDR2 as FQNNGV. The ends lost 5 bases at V and 0 bases at J; junction bases unmatched: 6. CDR3 sequence reads: CASSRNRGTNTGELFF. The CDR3 nucleotides read TGTGCCAGCAGCAGAAACAGGGGCACGAACACCGGGGAGCTGTTTTTT.

The chain links TRBV3-1 (or the pseudogene TRBV3-2) to TRBJ2-7, with D possibly matching TRBD2 (6 bases). V lost 5 bases to trimming and J lost 7 bases, with 18 bases between them. The CDR3 covers 14 residues. CDR1 LGHDT and CDR2 YNNKEL come from the germline V gene (reference sequence). CDR3 sequence reads: CASSYEGLGGEQYF. CDR3 bases: TGTGCCAGCAGCTATGAGGGGCTGGGGGGAGAGCAGTACTTC.

This rearrangement joins TRBV3-1 (or the pseudogene TRBV3-2) to TRBJ1-3; the D is unclear. Germline V gives CDR1 LGHDT, CDR2 YNNKEL (reference sequence). Trimming left V 4 bases short and J 1 base short, with 8 bases between. The CDR3 consists of 14 residues. The CDR3 spells CASSRPGSGNTIYF. The CDR3 nucleotides are TGTGCCAGCAGCCGCCCGGGGTCTGGAAACACCATATATTTT.

This chain links TRBV7-9 with TRBJ1-2; TRBD1 might be the D (5 bases). V was cut by 0 bases and J by 2 bases, with 10 bases left in between. The CDR3 is 15 residues long. CDR1 and CDR2 from the germline V gene are SEHNR and FQNEAQ (reference sequence). The CDR3 bases are TGTGCCAGCAGCTTAGCCCAGGCAGGGAACTATGGCTACACCTTC. This sequence encodes CASSLAQAGNYGYTF.

The rearrangement links TRBV10-1 to TRBJ1-4; 8 bases align to TRBD1. The germline CDR1 and CDR2 sequences are WNHNN and SYGVQD (reference sequence). The junction had 10 bases not matched to a gene; V was cut back by 0 bases and J by 10 bases. CDR3 length equals 16 residues. CDR3 nucleotide sequence: TGCGCCAGCAGTGAGTCGTGTTTTTGGGGACAGGTAAAACTGTTTTTT. This gives the protein CASSESCFWGQVKLFF.

The genes are TRBV18 and TRBJ1-6; 7 nucleotides align to TRBD1. Germline V gene lookup returns CDR1 KGHSH and CDR2 LQKENI. The CDR3 spans 14 residues. J was trimmed by 8 bases and V by 4 bases; bases with no gene match: 5. The CDR3 sequence: CASSLRDRDSPLHF. DNA of the CDR3: TGTGCCAGCTCACTCCGGGACAGAGATTCACCCCTCCACTTT.

The chain links TRBV30 to TRBJ1-6; no clear D. Germline assignment: CDR1 GTSNPN and CDR2 SVGIG (reference sequence). CDR3 length equals 14 residues. The V end lost 2 bases, the J end lost 7 bases, and 12 bases lay between the germline ends. DNA of the CDR3: TGTGCCTGGAGTAGCGGGGTTGGGAATTCACCCCTCCACTTT. This codes for CAWSSGVGNSPLHF.

The chain has TRBV5-1 and TRBJ1-1; TRBD1 is a possible D gene (6 bases). The CDR3 has 13 amino acids. Germline CDR1 reads SGHRS; CDR2 reads YFSETQ. With 2 bases removed from V and 8 bases from J, the gap between germline ends came to 13 bases. In DNA, the CDR3 is TGCGCCAGCAGCTTTAGTCATGGGACAGAAGCTTTCTTT. It is translated as CASSFSHGTEAFF. The entire variable domain, with the rest obtained from reference TRBV5-1 and TRBJ1-1, is as follows: KAGVTQTPRYLIKTRGQQVTLSCSPISGHRSVSWYQQTPGQGLQFLFEYFSETQRNKGNFPGRFSGRQFSNSRSEMNVSTLELGDSALYLCASSFSHGTEAFFGQGTRLTVV.

The chain is built from TRBV30 and TRBJ1-5; the match to TRBD1 covers 8 bases. Germline-derived CDR1 and CDR2 are GTSNPN and SVGIG (reference sequence). Trimming at V came to 2 bases and at J to 2 bases, leaving 2 bases not matched to a gene. The CDR3 has 14 residues. The CDR3 sequence: CAWSMTGGNQPQHF. The CDR3 coding sequence is TGTGCCTGGAGTATGACAGGGGGCAATCAGCCCCAGCATTTT.

V gene TRBV7-2 combines with J gene TRBJ1-5, with D possibly being TRBD1 (6 bases). CDR1 and CDR2 (germline): SGHTA, FQGNSA. CDR3 length equals 17 residues. V lost 4 bases and J lost 7, with 23 bases in between. Here the CDR3 DNA reads TGTGCCAGCAGCTCCCCATCCGCAGGGGACGGTATACAGCCCCAGCATTTT. Translation gives CASSSPSAGDGIQPQHF.

The J gene is TRBJ2-3, the V gene TRBV7-8, with 9 bases fitting TRBD2. The CDR3 is 16 residues long. V dropped 5 bases and J dropped 2; count of bases not matched to a gene: 8. Germline V gives CDR1 SGHVS, CDR2 FQNEAQ. CDR3 region: CASSPRAGGNTDTQYF. The CDR3 nucleotides are TGTGCCAGCAGCCCTAGGGCGGGGGGGAACACAGATACGCAGTATTTT.

This chain uses TRBV15 with TRBJ1-1; 7 nucleotides agree with TRBD1. The junction had 11 bases not matched to a gene; V was cut back by 1 base and J by 6 bases. The CDR3 sequence is 16 residues long. Germline V CDR1 and CDR2: LNHNV, YYDKDF (reference sequence). As DNA, the CDR3 is TGTGCCACCAGCAGAGGAACAGGGGTAAAAGGGTCTGAAGCTTTCTTT. Translated, it gives CATSRGTGVKGSEAFF.